These 15 T cell receptor beta chains were sequenced from one sample in a study of blood T cell repertoires in COVID-19 (dated by TCRdb to the early 2020s). Library prep was done by the immunoSEQ multiplex PCR assay. This is the immuneACCESS table as TCRdb keeps it, with only in-frame sequences that have V and J called. A part of the clones is gone; compared with another copy, unresolved V genes explain less than half, and the rest is unexplained. This sample lists fewer than 150,000 clones; just under 85% were detected once. The ten most abundant clones make up around 15% of the sample. The specimen sequenced was peripheral blood. All receptors come from a woman between 45 and 65 years old with acute or convalescent COVID-19.

This clone has just one count. The chain couples TRBV2 to TRBJ2-2, with 7 positions matching TRBD1. The V and J ends lost 7 bases and 2 bases, in that order; junction bases with no gene match: 4. The CDR3 runs to 14 residues. Germline V gene data show CDR1 as SNHLY and CDR2 as FYNNEI. The CDR3 DNA is TGTGCCAGCACCGGGACAGCTAACACCGGGGAGCTGTTTTTT. Protein sequence: CASTGTANTGELFF.

The rearrangement joins TRBV5-5 to TRBJ1-2; 8 bases match TRBD1. With V trimmed by 9 bases and J by 6 bases, 7 bases remained unmatched. This CDR3 has 12 residues. Germline assignment: CDR1 SGHKS and CDR2 YYEKEE (reference sequence). CDR3 bases: TGTGCCACCGAGACAGGGGTGGATGGCTACACCTTC. This translates into CATETGVDGYTF.

This clone has only one observation. The chain is built from TRBV27 and TRBJ2-1; 8 bases line up with TRBD1. CDR3 length: 14 residues. After removal of 7 bases from V and 7 bases from J, the junction contained 9 bases not matched to a gene. Germline CDR1 and CDR2: MNHEY and SMNVEV (reference sequence). CDR3 nucleotide sequence: TGTGCCAGCACTTCAGGACAGGGAGAAAATGAGCAGTTCTTC. It specifies CASTSGQGENEQFF.

V is TRBV5-1 and J is TRBJ1-3; 8 bases line up with TRBD1. Germline CDR1 is SGHRS and CDR2 is YFSETQ. V lost 4 bases and J lost 2; bases outside the gene matches: 5. The CDR3 runs to 15 residues. The CDR3 region is CASSQQQGAGNTIYF. The CDR3 region has the DNA TGCGCCAGCAGCCAGCAACAGGGGGCTGGAAACACCATATATTTT. Looking up the rest from reference TRBV5-1 and TRBJ1-3 gives the full variable domain: KAGVTQTPRYLIKTRGQQVTLSCSPISGHRSVSWYQQTPGQGLQFLFEYFSETQRNKGNFPGRFSGRQFSNSRSEMNVSTLELGDSALYLCASSQQQGAGNTIYFGEGSWLTVV.

There are a few counts of this clone. The chain uses TRBV19 and TRBJ1-5; 7 nucleotides match TRBD1. Looked up from germline, CDR1 is LNHDA and CDR2 is SQIVND (reference sequence). The CDR3 runs 14 residues. Trimming took 2 bases from V and 3 from J; bases not matched to a gene: 1. The CDR3 sequence is CASSIQGDNQPQHF. CDR3 nucleotides: TGTGCCAGTAGTATACAGGGGGACAATCAGCCCCAGCATTTT.

This chain links TRBV12-5 with TRBJ1-1; tentatively, D is TRBD1 (5 bases). Trimming removed 7 bases at V and 5 bases at J, with 11 bases between. CDR1 is LGHNT and CDR2 is FRNRAP in the germline V gene. The CDR3 extends over 12 amino acids. The CDR3 DNA follows: TGTGCTAGTGCCGACCGGGGGACTGAAGCTTTCTTT. Encoded protein: CASADRGTEAFF.

The rearrangement links TRBV19 to TRBJ1-5, with D perhaps TRBD1 (5 bases). Germline CDR1 LNHDA, CDR2 SQIVND (reference sequence). Trimming left V 1 base short and J 6 bases short, with 10 bases between. The CDR3 is made up of 14 amino acids. The CDR3 reads CASSIGQGTQPQHF. The CDR3 DNA reads TGTGCCAGTAGTATAGGGCAGGGAACTCAGCCCCAGCATTTT. The whole variable domain, remainder taken from reference TRBV19 and TRBJ1-5, is DGGITQSPKYLFRKEGQNVTLSCEQNLNHDAMYWYRQDPGQGLRLIYYSQIVNDFQKGDIAEGYSVSREKKESFPLTVTSAQKNPTAFYLCASSIGQGTQPQHFGDGTRLSIL.

This clone was counted only a few times. For the CDR3, the DNA is TGTGCCAGCAGCCTCGAGGGACAGCCGAACACTGAAGCTTTCTTT. Translation gives CASSLEGQPNTEAFF. The chain joins TRBV7-2 to TRBJ1-1; 7 bases align to TRBD1. Germline CDR1 and CDR2: SGHTA and FQGNSA. J lost 1 base, V lost 5 bases, and 7 bases had no gene match. This CDR3 spans 15 amino acids.

The rearrangement joins TRBV15 to TRBJ1-2; no clear D. Germline V gene lookup returns CDR1 LNHNV and CDR2 YYDKDF (reference sequence). Trimming pared 5 bases from V and 8 bases from J, leaving 21 bases between. The CDR3 sequence is 15 residues long. The CDR3, as DNA: TGTGCCACCAGCCGCGAGACAAATTCACTGGGCGGCTACACCTTC. It yields the protein CATSRETNSLGGYTF.

The chain carries TRBV5-1 and TRBJ2-6; no reliable D call. Per the germline V gene, CDR1 is SGHRS and CDR2 is YFSETQ. CDR3 size: 18 residues. V was shortened by 0 bases and J by 0 bases, with 13 bases between the two germline ends. The CDR3 is CASSLGGSLNSGANVLTF. CDR3 sequence (DNA): TGCGCCAGCAGCTTGGGAGGCAGTTTAAACTCTGGGGCCAACGTCCTGACTTTC.

A few counts support this clone. The chain's CDR3 is CASSLSSYEQYF. The CDR3 DNA is TGTGCCAGCAGCTTGTCATCCTACGAGCAGTACTTC. The rearrangement uses TRBV7-9 and TRBJ2-7; D is unresolved. The germline V and J ends were trimmed by 3 bases and 1 base, with 4 bases remaining between them. From germline, CDR1 is SEHNR and CDR2 FQNEAQ (reference sequence). The length of the CDR3 is 12 residues.

This rearrangement joins TRBV9 to TRBJ2-1; 7 bases match TRBD1. Trimming cost V 0 bases and J 0 bases; bases outside gene matches: 3. Per germline, CDR1 SGDLS and CDR2 YYNGEE. This CDR3 is 16 amino acids long. The DNA for the CDR3 is TGTGCCAGCAGCGTAGGGGGACAGCTCTCCTACAATGAGCAGTTCTTC. It encodes CASSVGGQLSYNEQFF.

The CDR3 spells CASSNPGVSAGELFF. The CDR3 nucleotides read TGTGCCAGCAGCAACCCGGGAGTAAGCGCCGGGGAGCTGTTTTTT. This rearrangement joins TRBV25-1 to TRBJ2-2; possibly TRBD2 for D (6 bases). Trimming removed 6 bases at V and 6 bases at J, with 17 bases between. Germline CDR1 MGHDK, CDR2 SYGVNS. The CDR3 loop spans 15 amino acids. The full variable domain, with the rest looked up from reference TRBV25-1 and TRBJ2-2, is EADIYQTPRYLVIGTGKKITLECSQTMGHDKMYWYQQDPGMELHLIHYSYGVNSTEKGDLSSESTVSRIRTEHFPLTLESARPSHTSQYLCASSNPGVSAGELFFGEGSRLTVL.

This rearrangement joins TRBV19 to TRBJ1-5; no firm D call. V was clipped by 3 bases and J by 8 bases, with 20 bases between them. Per the germline V gene, CDR1 is LNHDA and CDR2 is SQIVND (reference sequence). This CDR3 comprises 16 residues. CDR3 loop: CASSIPQAGPKEPQHF. CDR3 nucleotides: TGTGCCAGTAGTATTCCTCAGGCAGGTCCGAAGGAGCCCCAGCATTTT.

The genes are TRBV4-2 and TRBJ2-7; D might be TRBD2 (5 bases). This CDR3 has 14 residues. The V gene's germline CDR1 is LGHNA and CDR2 YNFKEQ. Trimming removed 1 base at V and 2 bases at J, with 9 bases between. The CDR3 region is CASSQVDLAYEQYF. CDR3 sequence (DNA): TGTGCCAGCAGCCAAGTGGACTTAGCCTACGAGCAGTACTTC.